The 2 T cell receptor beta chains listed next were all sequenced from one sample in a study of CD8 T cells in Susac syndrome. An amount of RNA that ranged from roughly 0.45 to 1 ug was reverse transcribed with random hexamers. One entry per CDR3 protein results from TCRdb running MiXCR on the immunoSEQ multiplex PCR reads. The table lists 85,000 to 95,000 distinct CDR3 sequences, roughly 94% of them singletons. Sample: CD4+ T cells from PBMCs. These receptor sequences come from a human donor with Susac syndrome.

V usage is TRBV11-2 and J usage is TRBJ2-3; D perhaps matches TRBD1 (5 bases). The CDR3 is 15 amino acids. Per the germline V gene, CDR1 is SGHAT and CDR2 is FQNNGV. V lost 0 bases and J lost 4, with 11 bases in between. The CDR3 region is CASSLDPGNADTQYF. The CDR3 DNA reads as TGTGCCAGCAGCTTAGATCCAGGGAACGCAGATACGCAGTATTTT.

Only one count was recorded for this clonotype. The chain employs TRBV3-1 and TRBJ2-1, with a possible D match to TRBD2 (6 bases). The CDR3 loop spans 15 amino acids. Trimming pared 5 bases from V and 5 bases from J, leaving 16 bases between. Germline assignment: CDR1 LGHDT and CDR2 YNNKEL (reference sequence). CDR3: CASSWDSRAHNEQFF. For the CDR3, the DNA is TGTGCCAGCAGCTGGGACTCCCGAGCACACAATGAGCAGTTCTTC.